This TCR beta chain was found in a study of T-cell reconstitution after alpha-beta-depleted transplantation in children. Findings of the study overall: From newly produced T cells came most of the T-cell counts and diversity one year after transplant. Several hundred expanded graft clones reportedly supplied alpha-beta T cells about two months after transplant. At day 60, the high TCRbeta diversity found in some patients originated from recipient T cells and thymic progenitors that had survived.

Preparation of the TCRbeta library was carried out with unique molecular identifiers. TCRdb passed the PCR reads through MiXCR, listing each CDR3 protein once. The repertoire holds approximately 980,000 distinct CDR3 sequences, with around 30% as singletons. As concerns this clonotype: The antigen is unknown.

This TCR came from a boy younger than two who had a stem cell transplant for SCID, so the T cells may come from the graft donor. Sample: PBMCs, mostly from graft donor cells, taken 360 days after TCRalphabeta/CD19-depleted stem cell transplant.

The CDR3 protein is CASSPGQHLNTEAFF. CDR3 nucleotides: TGTGCCAGCAGCCCGGGACAGCACCTGAACACTGAAGCTTTCTTT. V usage is TRBV5-5 and J usage is TRBJ1-1; 7 bases agree with TRBD1. V was pared by 4 bases and J by 0 bases, with 6 bases of the junction left unmatched. The CDR3 is 15 residues long. Germline CDR1 is SGHKS and CDR2 is YYEKEE (reference sequence).